This T cell receptor (beta chain) derives from a study of cytomegalovirus exposure and HLA in healthy donors. Study results and caveats: Later analysis associated a missense DCLRE1C variant with TCR beta V- and J-gene trimming.

Though probably carrying unrecorded immune exposures, donors were nominally healthy at sampling. Note on this clone: Its antigen is unidentified.

The PCR ran on 60 Vbeta and 13 Jbeta primers. The protocol was immunoSEQ multiplex PCR, while the TCRdb copy is restricted to in-frame clones and leaves out a portion. The sample consists of 75,000 to 100,000 clones, 55% to 75% of them appearing once. V lost 7 bases, J lost 8 bases, and 6 bases stayed unmatched. Germline V lookup: CDR1 SGHAT, CDR2 FQDESV (reference sequence). This CDR3 comprises 14 residues. Material for sequencing was PBMCs. The TCR comes from a man between 60 and 70 years old in good health and CMV-seronegative. This sequence joins TRBV11-1 and TRBJ2-4; TRBD1 matches 12 bases. Here the CDR3 reads CASKWGQGADIQYF. The CDR3 DNA follows: TGTGCCAGCAAGTGGGGACAGGGGGCAGACATTCAGTACTTC.